This T cell receptor (beta chain) derives from a study of immune heterogeneity within non-small cell lung tumors. It was with 32 V and 13 J primers that multiplex PCR amplified TCR beta CDR3. In TCRdb, the multiplex PCR reads were re-called with MiXCR into one record per CDR3 protein. Among 9,400 or so distinct CDR3 sequences, around 29% were seen once, and the ten largest hold approximately 11%. The V and J ends lost 0 bases and 4 bases respectively, with 15 bases between them. CDR1 is SGHTA, CDR2 FQGNSA, per germline. CDR3 length: 16 residues. The study's findings and limits: Although only moderate, the correlation of local T-cell clonality with local tumor mutational burden was significant (R about 0.34).

Genomic DNA extracted from bulk tumor tissue served as template. A total of about 0.6 ug was used per sample. Taken during surgery, several biopsies per primary tumor were spaced as far apart as possible within the tumor mass. Curative operations were performed on patients who had untreated, newly diagnosed non-small cell lung cancer. Curative-intent surgery was being performed on the donors, who were patients newly diagnosed with non-small cell lung cancer. This clonotype was found many times. Its antigen is still unknown. The receptor was derived from a man aged 60 to 75 with non-small cell lung cancer. What was sequenced was lung tumor tissue. V and J are TRBV7-2 and TRBJ1-2; weak D call: TRBD1 (6 bases). The CDR3 DNA reads TGTGCCAGCAGCTTAGCGAGGGGGGGCGCTGGCTATGGCTACACCTTC. Translating it yields CASSLARGGAGYGYTF.